This TCR beta chain was captured in a study of T cell responses to AZD1222 COVID-19 vaccine (dated by TCRdb to 2020 to 2022). In terms of the full investigation: AZD1222 recipients with second doses at about 4 weeks or about 12 weeks were pooled, because spike-specific TCR depth and breadth did not differ between schedules. A total of 230 to 250 trial participants underwent TCR sequencing, of whom 200 to 220 had received two doses of AZD1222 and roughly 26 had received two doses of the MenACWY control vaccine. Trial participants were enrolled by age into subgroups of 18-55, 56-69 and 70-plus years, and around 140, 26 and 57 TCR-sequenced participants, respectively, were included in these subgroups.

The CDR3 regions of human TCRbeta chains were analyzed by immunosequencing. As for how the authors treated the data: Repertoire TCRs were checked for matches against a reference library of SARS-CoV-2-specific TCRs that had been generated using the MIRA antigen-specificity platform. Breadth was defined as the fraction of unique TCRs that were SARS-CoV-2-associated, and depth was defined as the fraction of total T cells that were SARS-CoV-2-associated. Using the MIRA data, each spike-specific TCR was mapped to the spike region that the TCR reacts to and placed in a CD4 or CD8 class. Log10-transformed breadth and depth values were compared by one-way ANOVA with Sidak's multiple comparisons tests. TCRdb retrieved this table from immuneACCESS and kept in-frame rearrangements only. Not all clones are present; in checked studies, unresolved V genes account for under half, and no reason is known for the remainder. V, J and clone size were drawn from that table, and D and trimming were deduced from the DNA. This sample is represented by about 180,000 clones; 85% to 90% of them were singletons. Around 0.5% of the sample is in the top ten clones.

Reading from cysteine to phenylalanine, the CDR3 counts 15 amino acids. The only DNA kept is the CDR3, 45 bases in frame from the first base. CDR1 SGHTA and CDR2 FQGNSA are derived from the germline V gene. Trimming removed 1 base from V and 7 bases from J; the gene matches leave 10 bases unexplained. What the research found in general, with its limitations: Most participants were white British and females outnumbered males, and the authors suggested that clonal diversity may have been underestimated. In the small 56-69-year group, the increase in depth fell short of significance, most likely because of low power. Reportedly, almost half of the unique spike-specific TCRs recognized epitopes lying outside the regions that are mutated in the B.1.351 and B.1.1.7 variants. A significant rise in spike-specific TCR breadth and depth was observed after two AZD1222 doses relative to day 0 and relative to MenACWY recipients. Only a handful of AZD1222 recipients were SARS-CoV-2 seropositive at baseline, limiting conclusions about previously exposed vaccinees. No day 14 peak-response samples were available, so repertoires were characterized only after the peak T cell response. CD4 TCRs associated with the vaccine covered the entire spike protein, and the dominant responses were in regions 160-218 and 743-854.

On this clone: The antigen this receptor binds is unknown. No base quality information exists; no much larger clone differs at one position.

This specimen's time point label, per the study, means: baseline before first vaccination. Vaccinee samples came from UK trials COV001 and COV002, including a single-blind randomized controlled phase 2/3 trial of AZD1222 (ChAdOx1 nCoV-19) in healthy adults. For TCRbeta chain sequencing, PBMC samples were collected from trial participants at day 0 and at day 28 after the second dose. This TCR was recovered from an adult in good health. This chain joins TRBV7-2 to TRBJ2-7; TRBD1 fits 7 bases in the junction. Sequenced here: peripheral blood, sampled on day 0 of AZD1222 vaccination. For the CDR3, the sequence is CASSLGGTELGEQYF. The nucleotide sequence is TGTGCCAGCAGCTTAGGAGGGACAGAGCTGGGGGAGCAGTACTTC. The reference TRBV7-2 and TRBJ2-7 proteins fill in what lies around the CDR3, so the full variable domain reads GAGVSQSPSNKVTEKGKDVELRCDPISGHTALYWYRQSLGQGLEFLIYFQGNSAPDKSGLPSDRFSAERTGGSVSTLTIQRTQQEDSAVYLCASSLGGTELGEQYFGPGTRLTVT.